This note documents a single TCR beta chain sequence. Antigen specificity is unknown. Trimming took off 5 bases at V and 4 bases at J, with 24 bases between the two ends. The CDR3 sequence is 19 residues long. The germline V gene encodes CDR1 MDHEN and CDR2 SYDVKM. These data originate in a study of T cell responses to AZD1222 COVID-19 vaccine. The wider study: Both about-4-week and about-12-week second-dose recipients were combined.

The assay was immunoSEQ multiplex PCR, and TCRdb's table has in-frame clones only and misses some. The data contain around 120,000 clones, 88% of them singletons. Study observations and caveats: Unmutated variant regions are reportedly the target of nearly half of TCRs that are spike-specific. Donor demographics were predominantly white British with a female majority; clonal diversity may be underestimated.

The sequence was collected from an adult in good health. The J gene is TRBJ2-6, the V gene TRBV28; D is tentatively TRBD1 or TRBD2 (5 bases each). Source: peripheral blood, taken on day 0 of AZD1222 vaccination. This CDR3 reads CASSPPRQGPSGGANVLTF. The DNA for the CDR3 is TGTGCCAGCAGTCCACCTCGTCAGGGCCCCTCGGGAGGGGCCAACGTCCTGACTTTC.